The 17 T cell receptor beta chains presented below share a single source sample, sequenced in a study of cytomegalovirus exposure and HLA in healthy donors. Both 60 Vbeta primers and 13 Jbeta primers went into the PCR. Produced via immunoSEQ multiplex PCR; TCRdb's table is partial and in-frame only. The sample shows under 130,000 clones, roughly 79% of them seen only once. Specimen: PBMCs. The receptors come from a male donor in good health and CMV-seronegative.

To note about this clone: The same CDR3 arises from other DNA sequences in this sample as well. V and J are TRBV7-9 and TRBJ2-7; 7 bases agree with TRBD2. J gave up 1 base and V 5 bases, and 2 bases lay outside the gene matches. CDR1 SEHNR and CDR2 FQNEAQ come from the germline V gene (reference sequence). The CDR3 is made up of 13 amino acids. The CDR3 coding sequence is TGTGCCAGCAGCCCGGGGGGTTCCTACGAGCAGTACTTC. It codes for CASSPGGSYEQYF.

V usage is TRBV6-5 and J usage is TRBJ2-1; the D gene is possibly TRBD2 (6 bases). Germline lookup yields CDR1 MNHEY and CDR2 SVGAGI. The CDR3 consists of 13 residues. Trimming cost V 5 bases and J 5 bases, with 10 bases left between them. CDR3 nucleotide sequence: TGTGCCAGCAGTGGGGACTGGCACAATGAGCAGTTCTTC. Its translation is CASSGDWHNEQFF.

Concerning this clone: One junction end disagrees with the germline gene, perhaps due to a read error. The chain couples TRBV7-9 to TRBJ2-7, with a tentative D call TRBD1 (5 bases). This CDR3 comprises 12 residues. The germline gives CDR1 SEHNR, CDR2 FQNEAQ (reference sequence). The CDR3 loop reads CSSSPGSGEQYF. In DNA form, the CDR3 reads TGTTCCAGCAGCCCAGGGTCGGGCGAGCAGTACTTC.

The V gene is TRBV28, the J gene TRBJ2-5, with D perhaps TRBD2 (5 bases). The CDR3 consists of 17 residues. Looked up from germline, CDR1 is MDHEN and CDR2 is SYDVKM. V lost 6 bases, J lost 5 bases, and 25 bases lay in between. The CDR3 nucleotides read TGTGCCAGCAGCCGATATGGATTTTGGGCGGGCGAGGAGACCCAGTACTTC. Translation: CASSRYGFWAGEETQYF.

This clone was observed a single time. The genes are TRBV2 and TRBJ2-7; 8 bases map to TRBD1. CDR1 is SNHLY, CDR2 FYNNEI, per germline. This CDR3 has 15 amino acids. The V gene end was trimmed by 1 base and the J gene end by 4 bases; junction bases not matched to a gene: 6. This CDR3 is CASSEGGRQGYEQYF. The CDR3 region has the DNA TGTGCCAGCAGTGAAGGGGGTAGACAGGGGTACGAGCAGTACTTC.

Note on this clone: The same CDR3 arises from other DNA sequences in this sample as well. V and J are TRBV9 and TRBJ2-2, with no clear D. This CDR3 has 14 residues. Trimming took off 1 base at V and 2 bases at J, with 6 bases between the two ends. Germline V CDR1 and CDR2: SGDLS, YYNGEE. The CDR3 protein is CASSVTTNTGELFF. DNA of the CDR3: TGTGCCAGCAGCGTAACTACCAACACCGGGGAGCTGTTTTTT.

The gene calls are TRBV5-4 and TRBJ2-7; 8 nucleotides align to TRBD1. The CDR3 is 14 amino acids. Germline values: CDR1 SGHNT, CDR2 YYREEE (reference sequence). Unmatched junction bases numbered 4, after V lost 4 bases and J lost 1 base. In nucleotides, the CDR3 is TGTGCCAGCAGCCCAACAGGGGGTTCCTACGAGCAGTACTTC. This encodes CASSPTGGSYEQYF. Combining the CDR3 with reference TRBV5-4 and TRBJ2-7 gives the whole variable domain ETGVTQSPTHLIKTRGQQVTLRCSSQSGHNTVSWYQQALGQGPQFIFQYYREEENGRGNFPPRFSGLQFPNYSSELNVNALELDDSALYLCASSPTGGSYEQYFGPGTRLTVT.

J is TRBJ2-2 and V is TRBV5-1, with D maybe TRBD1 (8 bases). Trimming shortened V by 1 base and J by 2 bases, and 18 bases separated the two germline ends. The CDR3 sequence is 18 residues long. CDR1 and CDR2 from the germline V gene are SGHRS and YFSETQ. The CDR3 region is CASSLLDRGGVNTGELFF. The CDR3 DNA reads TGCGCCAGCAGCTTGTTAGACAGGGGAGGGGTCAACACCGGGGAGCTGTTTTTT. Full variable domain (remainder filled in from reference TRBV5-1 and TRBJ2-2): KAGVTQTPRYLIKTRGQQVTLSCSPISGHRSVSWYQQTPGQGLQFLFEYFSETQRNKGNFPGRFSGRQFSNSRSEMNVSTLELGDSALYLCASSLLDRGGVNTGELFFGEGSRLTVL.

The chain carries TRBV30 and TRBJ1-4; weak D call: TRBD1 (5 bases). The CDR3 consists of 12 residues. V dropped 5 bases and J dropped 2 bases, with 6 bases sitting between them. CDR1 is GTSNPN and CDR2 is SVGIG in the germline V gene (reference sequence). CDR3 protein: CAWQGTNEKLFF. Here the CDR3 DNA reads TGTGCCTGGCAGGGTACTAATGAAAAACTGTTTTTT.

In this sample, this clone turned up a few times. The V call is TRBV4-1, the J call TRBJ2-1; D gene uncertain. The CDR3 runs 15 residues. Trimming removed 1 base at V and 0 bases at J, with 7 bases between. Germline V gene sequence: CDR1 MGHRA, CDR2 YSYEKL. CDR3 bases: TGCGCCAGCAGCCAAGGCATGAGCTCCTACAATGAGCAGTTCTTC. Translating gives CASSQGMSSYNEQFF.

The genes are TRBV5-4 and TRBJ2-5; D is perhaps TRBD2 (5 bases). CDR1 is SGHNT and CDR2 is YYREEE in the germline V gene (reference sequence). This CDR3 region has 14 residues. The V end was cut by 1 base, the J end by 4 bases, with 11 bases between. DNA of the CDR3: TGTGCCAGCAGCTTGCGTCTAGCCGGAGAGACCCAGTACTTC. Amino acids: CASSLRLAGETQYF.

This chain connects TRBV30 to TRBJ2-7; 7 bases line up with TRBD2. The germline V gene encodes CDR1 GTSNPN and CDR2 SVGIG (reference sequence). The CDR3 has 13 amino acids. Trimming at V came to 5 bases and at J to 0 bases, leaving 4 bases not matched to a gene. This CDR3 is CAWGSSGSYEQYF. CDR3 nucleotides: TGTGCCTGGGGGTCTAGCGGCTCCTACGAGCAGTACTTC. Supplemented by reference TRBV30 and TRBJ2-7, the full variable domain reads SQTIHQWPATLVQPVGSPLSLECTVEGTSNPNLYWYRQAAGRGLQLLFYSVGIGQISSEVPQNLSASRPQDRQFILSSKKLLLSDSGFYLCAWGSSGSYEQYFGPGTRLTVT.

The chain uses TRBV28 and TRBJ2-7; 7 positions agree with TRBD2. V dropped 7 bases and J dropped 5; count of bases not matched to a gene: 11. There are 14 residues in the CDR3. CDR1 is MDHEN, CDR2 SYDVKM, per germline. Here the CDR3 reads CASTLTGTTNEQYF. The CDR3 DNA follows: TGTGCCAGCACCCTAACGGGGACTACGAACGAGCAGTACTTC. Full variable domain (missing parts from reference TRBV28 and TRBJ2-7): DVKVTQSSRYLVKRTGEKVFLECVQDMDHENMFWYRQDPGLGLRLIYFSYDVKMKEKGDIPEGYSVSREKKERFSLILESASTNQTSMYLCASTLTGTTNEQYFGPGTRLTVT.

The V gene is TRBV2, the J gene TRBJ1-5; D perhaps matches TRBD1 (6 bases). Germline lookup yields CDR1 SNHLY and CDR2 FYNNEI. This CDR3 region has 15 residues. Trimming took off 4 bases at V and 5 bases at J, with 15 bases between the two ends. This CDR3 is CASSVTGMGHQPQHF. In nucleotides, the CDR3 is TGTGCCAGCAGTGTTACAGGGATGGGGCATCAGCCCCAGCATTTT.

The J gene is TRBJ2-1, the V gene TRBV6-1, with a weak D call TRBD2 (5 bases). The germline V gene encodes CDR1 MNHNS and CDR2 SASEGT. The CDR3 contains 18 residues. Trimming removed 0 bases at V and 5 bases at J, with 20 bases between. The CDR3 reads CASSEARATGILNNEQFF. CDR3 in DNA: TGTGCCAGCAGTGAAGCGCGGGCCACGGGAATTCTAAACAATGAGCAGTTCTTC.

The J gene is TRBJ1-1, the V gene TRBV7-2; D is unclear. Trimming stripped 2 bases from V and 7 bases from J, with 8 bases between. The CDR3 totals 12 residues. Germline CDR1 SGHTA, CDR2 FQGNSA. CDR3 nucleotide sequence: TGTGCCAGCAGCTTAAACAGTTATGAAGCTTTCTTT. As protein: CASSLNSYEAFF.

The chain is built from TRBV12-5 and TRBJ1-5; maybe TRBD1 (6 bases). Trimming removed 7 bases at V and 2 bases at J, with 12 bases between. Germline CDR1 is LGHNT and CDR2 is FRNRAP. The CDR3 loop spans 14 amino acids. The CDR3 loop is CASEGGRGNQPQHF. The CDR3 region has the DNA TGTGCTAGTGAGGGGGGGAGGGGCAATCAGCCCCAGCATTTT.